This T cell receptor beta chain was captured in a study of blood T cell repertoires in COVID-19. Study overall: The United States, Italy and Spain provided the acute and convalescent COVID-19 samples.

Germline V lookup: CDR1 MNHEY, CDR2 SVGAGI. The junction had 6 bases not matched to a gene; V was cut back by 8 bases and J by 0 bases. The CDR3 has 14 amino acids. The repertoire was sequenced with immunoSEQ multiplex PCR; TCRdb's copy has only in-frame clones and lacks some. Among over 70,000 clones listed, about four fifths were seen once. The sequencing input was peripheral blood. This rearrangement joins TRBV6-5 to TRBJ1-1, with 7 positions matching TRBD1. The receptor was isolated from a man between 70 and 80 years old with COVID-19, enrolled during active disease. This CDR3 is CASLRQGMNTEAFF. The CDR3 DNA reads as TGTGCCAGCCTTAGACAGGGAATGAACACTGAAGCTTTCTTT.